These 17 T cell receptor beta chains share one sample of origin, sequenced in a study of blood T cell repertoires in COVID-19. The data were produced by immunoSEQ multiplex PCR, yet TCRdb's version contains in-frame clones alone and is incomplete. The profile shows 350,000 to 500,000 clones, approximately 90% of them singletons. Material for sequencing was peripheral blood. Receptors originate from a man in his late teens or twenties with COVID-19, enrolled during active disease.

This clone appeared once. The chain is built from TRBV2 and TRBJ1-5; D is perhaps TRBD1 (6 bases). The CDR3 sequence is 16 residues long. Trimming removed 6 bases from V and 0 bases from J, with 15 bases in between. Germline V CDR1 and CDR2: SNHLY, FYNNEI. Here the CDR3 DNA reads TGTGCCAGCAGCCCCATACAGGGTTATAGCAATCAGCCCCAGCATTTT. Translated: CASSPIQGYSNQPQHF.

The gene calls are TRBV18 and TRBJ2-1; 7 nucleotides line up with TRBD1. V trimming: 3 bases; J trimming: 3 bases; junction bases outside the gene matches: 2. The CDR3 consists of 14 residues. Germline loops: CDR1 KGHSH, CDR2 LQKENI. In DNA, the CDR3 is TGTGCCAGCTCACCGAGGGACAGCTACAATGAGCAGTTCTTC. This translates into CASSPRDSYNEQFF.

CDR3 amino acids: CASSVGASGAPDTQYF. The CDR3 nucleotides are TGTGCCAGCAGCGTAGGGGCTAGCGGGGCGCCAGATACGCAGTATTTT. J is TRBJ2-3 and V is TRBV9, with 9 positions matching TRBD2. Per the germline V gene, CDR1 is SGDLS and CDR2 is YYNGEE. CDR3 length equals 16 residues. Losses at the gene ends were 0 bases for V and 4 bases for J; bases not matched to a gene: 6.

The chain joins TRBV19 to TRBJ2-2, with D uncertain. The CDR3 contains 12 residues. Germline CDR1 is LNHDA and CDR2 is SQIVND (reference sequence). V was trimmed by 4 bases and J by 3 bases, leaving 3 bases between them. CDR3 in amino acids: CASSTYTGELFF. The CDR3 DNA reads as TGTGCCAGTAGTACCTACACCGGGGAGCTGTTTTTT.

This chain joins TRBV6-5 and TRBJ2-3; the match to TRBD2 covers 8 bases. V lost 7 bases to trimming and J lost 2 bases; unmatched junction nucleotides: 8. The CDR3 extends over 15 amino acids. In germline, CDR1 is MNHEY, CDR2 SVGAGI. The CDR3 loop reads CASKMAGGITDTQYF. The CDR3 DNA reads TGTGCCAGCAAGATGGCGGGAGGTATCACAGATACGCAGTATTTT.

The chain links TRBV5-1 to TRBJ1-2; 7 bases agree with TRBD1. This CDR3 region has 12 residues. CDR1 and CDR2 from the germline V gene are SGHRS and YFSETQ. Germline trimming cut 4 bases from V and 6 bases from J; bases unmatched to any gene: 3. The chain's CDR3 is CASSDTGDGYTF. The CDR3 DNA reads as TGCGCCAGCAGCGACACAGGGGATGGCTACACCTTC.

In DNA, the CDR3 is TGCGCCAGCAAAATGGGCCAGATCAACACTGAAGCTTTCTTT. It specifies CASKMGQINTEAFF. This chain links TRBV5-1 with TRBJ1-1; the D is unclear. Germline lookup yields CDR1 SGHRS and CDR2 YFSETQ. Trimming left V 6 bases short and J 2 bases short, with 14 bases between. The CDR3 runs to 14 residues.

A few counts support this clone. The chain recombines TRBV2 with TRBJ2-7, with 10 nucleotides matching TRBD2. Per the germline V gene, CDR1 is SNHLY and CDR2 is FYNNEI. This CDR3 has 15 residues. With V trimmed by 6 bases and J by 5 bases, 10 bases remained unmatched. The CDR3 nucleotides are TGTGCCAGCAGCCCCTGGACTAGCGGCTCGGACGAGCAGTACTTC. Translating gives CASSPWTSGSDEQYF.

This chain uses TRBV5-4 with TRBJ2-3; 13 bases agree with TRBD2. V lost 4 bases to trimming and J lost 6 bases; unmatched junction nucleotides: 8. The CDR3 has 16 amino acids. Looked up from germline, CDR1 is SGHNT and CDR2 is YYREEE (reference sequence). The CDR3 here is CASSTRLAGGGDTQYF. The CDR3 coding sequence is TGTGCCAGCAGCACCCGACTAGCGGGGGGCGGGGATACGCAGTATTTT.

The CDR3 region is CASSLDSGTGGTDTQYF. In nucleotides, the CDR3 is TGTGCCAGCAGCTTAGATAGCGGGACAGGGGGCACAGATACGCAGTATTTT. V gene TRBV11-3 combines with J gene TRBJ2-3; the match to TRBD1 covers 10 bases. This CDR3 contains 17 residues. The trim removed 0 bases at V and 1 base at J, leaving 4 bases unmatched. Germline V lookup: CDR1 SGHNT, CDR2 YENEEA.

This CDR3 is CASSVDPMGQGTGEQFF. CDR3 bases: TGTGCCAGCAGCGTAGATCCGATGGGACAGGGAACGGGTGAGCAGTTCTTC. The genes are TRBV9 and TRBJ2-1, with 9 bases matching TRBD1. The germline gives CDR1 SGDLS, CDR2 YYNGEE. There are 17 residues in the CDR3. V trimming: 0 bases; J trimming: 9 bases; junction bases outside the gene matches: 13.

Here the CDR3 DNA reads TGTGCCAGCAGTTTTGGACTAGCGAACACCGGGGAGCTGTTTTTT. It yields the protein CASSFGLANTGELFF. V is TRBV27 and J is TRBJ2-2; 7 bases are a match to TRBD2. Germline lookup yields CDR1 MNHEY and CDR2 SMNVEV (reference sequence). The CDR3 extends over 15 amino acids. The ends lost 3 bases at V and 0 bases at J; junction bases unmatched: 1.

The chain employs TRBV6-6 and TRBJ2-2; D might be TRBD1 (5 bases). The length of the CDR3 is 13 residues. From germline, CDR1 is MNHNY and CDR2 SVGAGI (reference sequence). The V end was cut by 2 bases, the J end by 6 bases, with 7 bases between. CDR3 sequence (DNA): TGTGCCAGCAGTTACGGGGCCCCCGGGGAGCTGTTTTTT. Amino acids: CASSYGAPGELFF.

The chain recombines TRBV18 with TRBJ1-1, with D possibly TRBD1 on 5 matching bases. The CDR3 is 14 residues long. Trimming stripped 1 base from V and 2 bases from J, with 8 bases between. Germline V gene sequence: CDR1 KGHSH, CDR2 LQKENI. CDR3 DNA: TGTGCCAGCTCACCACAGACAGCAAACACTGAAGCTTTCTTT. Encoded protein: CASSPQTANTEAFF.

This clone was recorded once. This chain uses TRBV7-9 with TRBJ2-7, with D maybe TRBD1 (5 bases). There are 13 residues in the CDR3. Germline V CDR1 and CDR2: SEHNR, FQNEAQ (reference sequence). The ends were cut back, 6 bases at V and 2 bases at J, with 11 bases in the middle. The CDR3 DNA sequence: TGTGCCAGCAGTTCGACGGACACCTACGAGCAGTACTTC. It translates to CASSSTDTYEQYF.

As regards this clone: This sample also contains other DNA sequences that code for the same CDR3. The CDR3 reads CASSPGQDYGYTF. CDR3 DNA sequence: TGTGCCAGCTCACCAGGGCAGGACTATGGCTACACCTTC. This chain joins TRBV18 and TRBJ1-2; D is unresolved. V was clipped by 2 bases and J by 3 bases, with 7 bases between them. CDR1 and CDR2 from the germline V gene are KGHSH and LQKENI. The CDR3 is 13 residues long.

This clone showed up just once. The chain employs TRBV10-3 and TRBJ2-3; 10 bases line up with TRBD1. Per germline, CDR1 ENHRY and CDR2 SYGVKD. V shed 10 bases, J shed 1 base, and the junction held 2 bases outside the gene matches. This CDR3 region has 13 residues. CDR3 DNA: TGTGCCACTGGGACAGGGGGCACAGATACGCAGTATTTT. It is translated as CATGTGGTDTQYF.